The 18 T cell receptor beta chains below were found in one sample sequenced in a study of T cells in localized non-small cell lung cancer. Using immunoSEQ multiplex PCR, the repertoire was profiled, and TCRdb retains in-frame clones only, with some absent. The table shows 26,000 or so clones, with less than 90% occurring only once. Sample: peripheral blood, taken before any cancer treatment. The receptors shown here come from a female donor of 60 years or more with stage II squamous cell lung carcinoma.

The chain has TRBV5-1 and TRBJ1-1; weak D call: TRBD1 (6 bases). V shed 4 bases and J shed 0 bases, with 10 bases lying between them. Germline V gene data show CDR1 as SGHRS and CDR2 as YFSETQ. The CDR3 spans 14 residues. CDR3 nucleotide sequence: TGCGCCAGCAGCCCAACAGGGATGAACACTGAAGCTTTCTTT. Protein product: CASSPTGMNTEAFF.

This chain connects TRBV19 to TRBJ2-7; perhaps TRBD1 as D (5 bases). The V end was cut by 1 base, the J end by 2 bases, with 12 bases between. The germline gives CDR1 LNHDA, CDR2 SQIVND (reference sequence). The CDR3 has 15 amino acids. The CDR3 here is CASSIGVGDTYEQYF. The CDR3 region has the DNA TGTGCCAGTAGTATAGGGGTAGGGGATACCTACGAGCAGTACTTC.

The rearrangement links TRBV6-5 to TRBJ2-5, with D tentatively TRBD2 (5 bases). Trimming took off 2 bases at V and 2 bases at J, with 12 bases between the two ends. Germline CDR1 MNHEY, CDR2 SVGAGI. The CDR3 runs to 15 residues. The CDR3 region has the DNA TGTGCCAGCAGTTACGAGGCGGGCAATCAAGAGACCCAGTACTTC. It translates to CASSYEAGNQETQYF.

This clone was recorded only once. The V and J genes are TRBV18 and TRBJ2-7; 8 bases line up with TRBD1. CDR1 is KGHSH, CDR2 LQKENI, per germline. The length of the CDR3 is 12 residues. V lost 4 bases, J lost 7 bases, and 3 bases stayed unmatched. This chain's CDR3 is CASSQGQEEQYF. CDR3 sequence (DNA): TGTGCCAGCTCACAGGGACAGGAGGAGCAGTACTTC.

The gene calls are TRBV18 and TRBJ2-6, with TRBD1 matching over 7 bases. J gave up 0 bases and V 3 bases, and 5 bases lay outside the gene matches. The CDR3 loop spans 17 amino acids. Germline V gene sequence: CDR1 KGHSH, CDR2 LQKENI. CDR3 protein: CASSPDRTISGANVLTF. The DNA for the CDR3 is TGTGCCAGCTCACCGGACAGGACGATCTCTGGGGCCAACGTCCTGACTTTC.

The chain uses TRBV25-1 and TRBJ1-4; 7 bases are a match to TRBD1. The CDR3 consists of 11 residues. V trimming: 6 bases; J trimming: 8 bases; junction bases outside the gene matches: 0. Looked up from germline, CDR1 is MGHDK and CDR2 is SYGVNS. For the CDR3, the DNA is TGTGCCAGCAGGACAGGGGAAAAACTGTTTTTT. Translated, it gives CASRTGEKLFF. The variable domain in full, completed from reference TRBV25-1 and TRBJ1-4, reads EADIYQTPRYLVIGTGKKITLECSQTMGHDKMYWYQQDPGMELHLIHYSYGVNSTEKGDLSSESTVSRIRTEHFPLTLESARPSHTSQYLCASRTGEKLFFGSGTQLSVL.

This clone was picked up one time. The chain links TRBV28 to TRBJ2-1; D gene uncertain. The germline gives CDR1 MDHEN, CDR2 SYDVKM. The CDR3 extends over 14 amino acids. V was shortened by 3 bases and J by 7 bases, with 13 bases between the two germline ends. The DNA of the CDR3 is TGTGCCAGCAGTTTTGTCGAGCTGGGGAATGAGCAGTTCTTC. It translates to CASSFVELGNEQFF.

This chain joins TRBV6-5 and TRBJ2-5; TRBD2 might be the D (6 bases). There are 14 residues in the CDR3. V lost 5 bases to trimming and J lost 3 bases, with 13 bases between them. Germline CDR1 is MNHEY and CDR2 is SVGAGI. DNA for the CDR3: TGTGCCAGCAGTAGCCGGAGGGCCGAAGAGACCCAGTACTTC. Its protein is CASSSRRAEETQYF.

This chain uses TRBV5-4 with TRBJ1-2, with a tentative D call TRBD1 (5 bases). The germline CDR1 and CDR2 sequences are SGHNT and YYREEE (reference sequence). The CDR3 runs 15 residues. Trimming removed 4 bases at V and 0 bases at J, with 13 bases between. This chain's CDR3 is CASSGRELANYGYTF. CDR3 DNA sequence: TGTGCCAGCAGCGGCAGGGAGTTAGCTAACTATGGCTACACCTTC. Using reference TRBV5-4 and TRBJ1-2 for the parts outside the CDR3, the full variable domain is ETGVTQSPTHLIKTRGQQVTLRCSSQSGHNTVSWYQQALGQGPQFIFQYYREEENGRGNFPPRFSGLQFPNYSSELNVNALELDDSALYLCASSGRELANYGYTFGSGTRLTVV.

The V and J genes are TRBV4-3 and TRBJ2-4, with D unresolved. V shed 0 bases and J shed 6 bases, with 6 bases lying between them. CDR3 length equals 13 residues. Germline CDR1 is LGHNA and CDR2 is YSLEER. CDR3 bases: TGCGCCAGCAGCCAAGATTCAGGAAACATTCAGTACTTC. Residues: CASSQDSGNIQYF.

The rearrangement links TRBV5-4 to TRBJ2-7; 7 nucleotides match TRBD2. The CDR3 has 14 amino acids. Germline assignment: CDR1 SGHNT and CDR2 YYREEE (reference sequence). Trimming removed 0 bases from V and 4 bases from J; junction bases left unmatched: 4. This CDR3 is CASSLVLAVYEQYF. The CDR3 DNA reads TGTGCCAGCAGCTTGGTTCTAGCGGTTTACGAGCAGTACTTC.

The V gene is TRBV4-2, the J gene TRBJ2-1; a possible D gene is TRBD1 (5 bases). The CDR3 loop spans 13 amino acids. In germline, CDR1 is LGHNA, CDR2 YNFKEQ. The V gene lost 4 bases and the J gene lost 7 bases, with 11 bases spanning the gap. The CDR3 DNA sequence: TGTGCCAGCAGCCGACAGACTGAGAATGAGCAGTTCTTC. Translation gives CASSRQTENEQFF.

This chain connects TRBV2 to TRBJ2-2, with 7 bases that match TRBD1. Germline CDR1 and CDR2: SNHLY and FYNNEI. V lost 5 bases and J lost 2; bases outside the gene matches: 2. This CDR3 is 14 amino acids long. CDR3 bases: TGTGCCAGCAGTAACAGGGGAAACACCGGGGAGCTGTTTTTT. Encoded protein: CASSNRGNTGELFF.

The V and J genes are TRBV10-1 and TRBJ2-3; TRBD2 is a possible D gene (5 bases). The CDR3 has 13 residues. V shed 10 bases and J shed 2 bases, with 13 bases lying between them. Germline V lookup: CDR1 WNHNN, CDR2 SYGVQD (reference sequence). The CDR3 DNA reads TGCGCCATGCGGACGGGAAACACAGATACGCAGTATTTT. This gives the protein CAMRTGNTDTQYF.

This clone was counted once. The CDR3 nucleotides are TGTGCCAGTAGTATTAGTTGGGACAACGCTGGGGGACTGTTTTTT. It translates to CASSISWDNAGGLFF. This sequence joins TRBV19 and TRBJ1-4; TRBD1 might be the D (6 bases). Germline loops: CDR1 LNHDA, CDR2 SQIVND (reference sequence). V was shortened by 3 bases and J by 13 bases, with 21 bases between the two germline ends. The CDR3 extends over 15 amino acids.

This clone occurred once. V gene TRBV7-9 combines with J gene TRBJ2-1; tentatively, D is TRBD2 (5 bases). Deletions cut 1 base from V and 9 bases from J, with 13 bases between. The CDR3 contains 14 residues. From germline, CDR1 is SEHNR and CDR2 FQNEAQ (reference sequence). The CDR3 coding sequence is TGTGCCAGCAGCTTAGAAGGTACGGGGTTTGAGCAGTTCTTC. Protein: CASSLEGTGFEQFF. The whole variable domain, filled in from reference TRBV7-9 and TRBJ2-1, reads DTGVSQNPRHKITKRGQNVTFRCDPISEHNRLYWYRQTLGQGPEFLTYFQNEAQLEKSRLLSDRFSAERPKGSFSTLEIQRTEQGDSAMYLCASSLEGTGFEQFFGPGTRLTVL.

V usage is TRBV28 and J usage is TRBJ1-2; maybe TRBD1 (6 bases). Trimming stripped 3 bases from V and 8 bases from J, with 13 bases between. Germline CDR1 reads MDHEN; CDR2 reads SYDVKM. The CDR3 has 13 amino acids. The CDR3 nucleotides are TGTGCCAGCAGTTTGGAACAGGGTAGGGGCTACACCTTC. Its protein is CASSLEQGRGYTF.

This clone was observed a single time. The V gene is TRBV5-4, the J gene TRBJ2-3; the match to TRBD2 covers 10 bases. V was pared by 7 bases and J by 0 bases, with 5 bases of the junction left unmatched. The CDR3 runs 15 residues. Germline V lookup: CDR1 SGHNT, CDR2 YYREEE (reference sequence). This CDR3 is CASQSGGASTDTQYF. The CDR3, as DNA: TGTGCCAGCCAAAGCGGGGGGGCTAGCACAGATACGCAGTATTTT.